A selection of T cell receptor beta chains follows, all from one sample in a study of blood T cell repertoires in COVID-19. Libraries were prepared by immunoSEQ multiplex PCR; TCRdb keeps only in-frame clonotypes and omits some of them. This table holds approximately 300,000 clones, around 87% found once. The specimen sequenced was peripheral blood. Receptors were obtained from a woman aged 50 to 60 with active or convalescent COVID-19. Each CDR3 is given with its conserved first and last residue. A D gene is named only where the DNA matches it firmly. The size entry is marked missing in some rows and otherwise reads once, few, many or a size class.

NA	NA	TRBV3-1/TRBV3-2	TRBJ1-1	TGTGCCAGCACGCTCGTCGGGAGGGGCACTGAAGCTTTCTTT	CASTLVGRGTEAFF
TRBD1	NA	TRBV7-2	TRBJ1-2	TGTGCCAGCAGCCCCCACCTTACAGGGGTCTATGGCTACACCTTC	CASSPHLTGVYGYTF
TRBD1	NA	TRBV6-2/TRBV6-3	TRBJ2-5	TGTGCCAGCAGTCGGACAGGAGAGACCCAGTACTTC	CASSRTGETQYF
NA	NA	TRBV28	TRBJ1-3	TGTGCCAGCACCTTCTCAGGAACCTCTGGAAACACCATATATTTT	CASTFSGTSGNTIYF
NA	NA	TRBV10-3	TRBJ1-2	TGTGCCATCAGTGTCTCCCAAGGGATAGCGAACTATGGCTACACCTTC	CAISVSQGIANYGYTF
TRBD1	NA	TRBV27	TRBJ1-2	TGTGCCAGCAGTCTTAGGACAGGGGGTGAGGACTATGGCTACACCTTC	CASSLRTGGEDYGYTF
NA	NA	TRBV9	TRBJ1-2	TGTGCCAGCAGCGTAGACCCGGGAGGGGGCTATGGCTACACCTTC	CASSVDPGGGYGYTF
TRBD1	NA	TRBV3-1/TRBV3-2	TRBJ1-1	TGTGCCAGCAGCCAAGCCCGAACAGGGGTAAACACTGAAGCTTTCTTT	CASSQARTGVNTEAFF
NA	few	TRBV30	TRBJ2-1	TGTGCCTGGGGGAGGATAAATGAGCAGTTCTTC	CAWGRINEQFF
TRBD1	NA	TRBV7-2	TRBJ1-1	TGTGCCAGCAGCCGGGACAGGGAGTACACTGAAGCTTTCTTT	CASSRDREYTEAFF
NA	NA	TRBV4-3	TRBJ2-2	TGCGCCAGCAGCCAAGCACATAACACCGGGGAGCTGTTTTTT	CASSQAHNTGELFF
NA	NA	TRBV18	TRBJ1-2	TGTGCCAGCTCACCGGGAGGGAACTATGGCTACACCTTC	CASSPGGNYGYTF
NA	NA	TRBV7-9	TRBJ1-1	TGTGCCAGCAGCCCCTCACAGGTATCGTACCAAGCTTTCTTT	CASSPSQVSYQAFF
TRBD1	NA	TRBV9	TRBJ1-2	TGTGCCAGCAGCGTCTCTATGACAGGGATGGTGGATGGCTACACCTTC	CASSVSMTGMVDGYTF
NA	NA	TRBV28	TRBJ2-3	TGTGCCAGCAGTCCTCTAGCGAGTCTAGGCCCAGATACGCAGTATTTT	CASSPLASLGPDTQYF
NA	NA	TRBV18	TRBJ1-1	TGTGCCAGCTCACCAGGACAGTTTAAATCTCCCACTGAAGCTTTCTTT	CASSPGQFKSPTEAFF
NA	NA	TRBV6-6	TRBJ2-7	TGTGCCAGCAGTTACGGCACCGGGACTCCCAACGAGCAGTACTTC	CASSYGTGTPNEQYF
TRBD1	NA	TRBV5-1	TRBJ1-1	TGCGCCAGCAGCTTGGACAGGGGGCACACTGAAGCTTTCTTT	CASSLDRGHTEAFF
TRBD2	NA	TRBV7-3	TRBJ2-1	TGTGCCAGCAGCTTATTGGGACTAGATAAAAGGGAGCAGTTCTTC	CASSLLGLDKREQFF
TRBD2	few	TRBV7-3	TRBJ2-1	TGTGCCAGCAGCTTAAGTAGCGGGAGACACAATGAGCAGTTCTTC	CASSLSSGRHNEQFF
TRBD1	NA	TRBV28	TRBJ1-2	TGTGCCAGCAGTTTACGGCTGACAGGGAGAAGGAACTATGGCTACACCTTC	CASSLRLTGRRNYGYTF
NA	NA	TRBV30	TRBJ2-7	TGTGCCTGGAGTGTAGTTAAGACCCGGGTCTACGAGCAGTACTTC	CAWSVVKTRVYEQYF
NA	NA	TRBV3-1/TRBV3-2	TRBJ2-7	TGTGCCAGCAGCCAAGGTCCAGGTCCCTACGAGCAGTACTTC	CASSQGPGPYEQYF
TRBD1	NA	TRBV30	TRBJ1-1	TGTGCCTGGAGTGTGGCGTTCAGGGGGCGAAACACTGAAGCTTTCTTT	CAWSVAFRGRNTEAFF
NA	NA	TRBV2	TRBJ1-4	TGTGCCAGCAGTGGAATACGGGTAACTAATGAAAAACTGTTTTTT	CASSGIRVTNEKLFF
TRBD2	NA	TRBV7-9	TRBJ2-3	TGTGCCAGCAGCTCCTTAAGACTAGCCCCAGATACGCAGTATTTT	CASSSLRLAPDTQYF
NA	NA	TRBV6-6	TRBJ2-1	TGTGCCGGCAGAACGGCTAGCGATCACAATGAGCAGTTCTTC	CAGRTASDHNEQFF
NA	NA	TRBV7-8	TRBJ1-4	TGTGCCAGCAGCGATCACTTTGAGATTGAAAAACTGTTTTTT	CASSDHFEIEKLFF
NA	NA	TRBV21-1	TRBJ2-2	TGTGCCAGCAGCCGAGTCGAGCTAGCGGGAGTACCCGGGGAGCTGTTTTTT	CASSRVELAGVPGELFF
TRBD1	few	TRBV6-5	TRBJ2-7	TGTGCCACAATGGACAGGGTCACCTACGAGCAGTACTTC	CATMDRVTYEQYF
NA	NA	TRBV30	TRBJ2-4	TGTGCCTGGACCCCGGACTTACTAGCCAAAAACATTCAGTACTTC	CAWTPDLLAKNIQYF
NA	NA	TRBV30	TRBJ2-7	TGTGCCTGGAGTGTATCTGGGGGCGGATACGAGCAGTACTTC	CAWSVSGGGYEQYF
NA	NA	TRBV27	TRBJ2-7	TGTGCCAGCAGGGCCCTTGGGGCCCCGAGCTCCTACGAGCAGTACTTC	CASRALGAPSSYEQYF
TRBD2	NA	TRBV11-2	TRBJ2-5	TGTGCCAGCAGCCCGACTAGCGGGTCGGTAGAGACCCAGTACTTC	CASSPTSGSVETQYF
TRBD1	NA	TRBV11-2	TRBJ2-1	TGTGCCAGCAGCTTAGAGGGACAGGGAGGAGGCAATGAGCAGTTCTTC	CASSLEGQGGGNEQFF
TRBD1	NA	TRBV5-1	TRBJ1-1	TGCGCCAGCAGTAATGAAGCCGGGACAGGTAACGGAGCTTTCTTT	CASSNEAGTGNGAFF
TRBD1	NA	TRBV4-2	TRBJ2-1	TGTGCCAGCAGCGACCGGGGGACAGGGTCCTACAATGAGCAGTTCTTC	CASSDRGTGSYNEQFF
NA	NA	TRBV7-9	TRBJ2-1	TGTGCCAGCAGCTTAGCGCTAAGGGGACCCCACGGGAGTGAGCAGTTCTTC	CASSLALRGPHGSEQFF
NA	NA	TRBV7-9	TRBJ1-5	TGTGCCAGCAGCTCAATTGGCAGGGGTCAGCCCCAGCATTTT	CASSSIGRGQPQHF
TRBD1	NA	TRBV18	TRBJ1-2	TGTGCCAGCTCACCGGGACAGGGTGGGGACTATGGCTACACCTTC	CASSPGQGGDYGYTF
TRBD2	NA	TRBV30	TRBJ2-7	TGTGCCTGGAGTGTCAGACTAGCGGCCTACGAGCAGTACTTC	CAWSVRLAAYEQYF
TRBD1	few	TRBV29-1	TRBJ1-3	TGCAGCGTAGGACAGGATGGAAACACCATATATTTT	CSVGQDGNTIYF
NA	NA	TRBV7-2	TRBJ1-5	TGTGCCAGCAGCTTAGCCTACAGGGCGTCGGAGCCCCAGCATTTT	CASSLAYRASEPQHF
NA	few	TRBV6-6	TRBJ1-1	TGTGCCAGCATTCGTCACACCGGGACAATAATGAACACTGAAGCTTTCTTT	CASIRHTGTIMNTEAFF
NA	NA	TRBV4-3	TRBJ2-1	TGCGCCAGCAGTCTGACTGGCACTTACAATGAGCAGTTCTTC	CASSLTGTYNEQFF
TRBD1	NA	TRBV6-5	TRBJ2-1	TGTGCCAGCAGTTACATACGGGACAGATACAATGAGCAGTTCTTC	CASSYIRDRYNEQFF
TRBD1	NA	TRBV3-1/TRBV3-2	TRBJ2-5	TGTGCCAGCAGCCATCCGACAGGGTCCAAAGAGACCCAGTACTTC	CASSHPTGSKETQYF
NA	NA	TRBV28	TRBJ2-2	TGTGCCAGCAGTTTATGGAAACAGGACACCGGGGAGCTGTTTTTT	CASSLWKQDTGELFF
NA	NA	TRBV27	TRBJ2-2	TGTGCCAGCAGCTTACAGGGTGCCGGGGAGCTGTTTTTT	CASSLQGAGELFF
TRBD2	NA	TRBV10-3	TRBJ2-7	TGTGCCATCAGTGAGACTAGCGAGGCCTACGAGCAGTACTTC	CAISETSEAYEQYF
TRBD2	NA	TRBV29-1	TRBJ2-3	TGCAGCGTTGGTGGACTAGCGGCACCCGGCGGTACGCAGTATTTT	CSVGGLAAPGGTQYF
TRBD1	NA	TRBV2	TRBJ1-2	TGTGCCAGCAGGCGCCAAACAGGGGGAGACTATGGCTACACCTTC	CASRRQTGGDYGYTF
TRBD2	NA	TRBV7-9	TRBJ2-1	TGTGCCAGCAGCTTATGGGGGACTAGCGGTTACAATGAGCAGTTCTTC	CASSLWGTSGYNEQFF